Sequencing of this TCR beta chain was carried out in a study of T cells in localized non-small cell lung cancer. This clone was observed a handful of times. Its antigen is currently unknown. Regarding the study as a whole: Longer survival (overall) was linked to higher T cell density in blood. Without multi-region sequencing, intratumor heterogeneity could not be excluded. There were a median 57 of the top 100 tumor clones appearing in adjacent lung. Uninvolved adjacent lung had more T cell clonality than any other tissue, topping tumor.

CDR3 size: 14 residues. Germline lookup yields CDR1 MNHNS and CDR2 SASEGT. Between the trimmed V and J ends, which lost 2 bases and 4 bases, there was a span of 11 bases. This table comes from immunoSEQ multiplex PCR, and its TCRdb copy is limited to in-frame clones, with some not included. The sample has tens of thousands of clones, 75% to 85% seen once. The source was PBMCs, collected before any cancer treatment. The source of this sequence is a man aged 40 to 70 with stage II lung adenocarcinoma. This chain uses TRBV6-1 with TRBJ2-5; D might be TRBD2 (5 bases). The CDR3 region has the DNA TGTGCCAGCAGTGAATTGAGGGCCCGAGAGACCCAGTACTTC. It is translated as CASSELRARETQYF.